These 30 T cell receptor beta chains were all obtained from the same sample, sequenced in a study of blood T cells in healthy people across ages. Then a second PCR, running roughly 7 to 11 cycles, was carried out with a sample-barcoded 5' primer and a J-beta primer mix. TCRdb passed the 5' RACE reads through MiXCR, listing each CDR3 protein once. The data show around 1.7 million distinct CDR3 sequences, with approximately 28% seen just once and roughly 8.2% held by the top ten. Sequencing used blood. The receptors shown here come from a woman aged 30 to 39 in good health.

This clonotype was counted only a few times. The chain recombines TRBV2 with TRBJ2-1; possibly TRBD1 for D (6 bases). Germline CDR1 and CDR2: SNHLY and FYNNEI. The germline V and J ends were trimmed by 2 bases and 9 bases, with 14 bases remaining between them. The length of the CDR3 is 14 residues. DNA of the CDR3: TGTGCCAGCAGTGAATCGGTGAGAGGGGGTGAGCAGTTCTTC. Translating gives CASSESVRGGEQFF.

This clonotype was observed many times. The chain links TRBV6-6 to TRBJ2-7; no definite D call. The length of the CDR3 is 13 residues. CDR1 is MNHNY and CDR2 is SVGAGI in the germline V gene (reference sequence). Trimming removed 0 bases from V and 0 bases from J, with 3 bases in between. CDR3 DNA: TGTGCCAGCAGTTACTCTCCCTCCTACGAGCAGTACTTC. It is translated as CASSYSPSYEQYF.

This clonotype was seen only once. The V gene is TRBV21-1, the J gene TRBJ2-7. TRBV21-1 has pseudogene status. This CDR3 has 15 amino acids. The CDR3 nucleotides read TGTGCCAGCAGCACAAGCGGTCTTTATTACTACGAGCAGTACTTC. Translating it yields CASSTSGLYYYEQYF.

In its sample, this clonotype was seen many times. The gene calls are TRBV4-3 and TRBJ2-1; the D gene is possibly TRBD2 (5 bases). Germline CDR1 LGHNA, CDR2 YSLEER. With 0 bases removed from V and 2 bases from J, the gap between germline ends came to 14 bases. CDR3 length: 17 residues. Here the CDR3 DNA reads TGCGCCAGCAGCCAAGACTTCGCGGGTATGGCCTACAATGAGCAGTTCTTC. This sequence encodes CASSQDFAGMAYNEQFF.

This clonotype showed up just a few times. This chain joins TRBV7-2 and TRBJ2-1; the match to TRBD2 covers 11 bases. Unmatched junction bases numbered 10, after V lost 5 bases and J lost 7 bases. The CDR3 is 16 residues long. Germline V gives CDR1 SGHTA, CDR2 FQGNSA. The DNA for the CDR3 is TGTGCCAGCAGCCCGCGCGGGACTAGCGGTCCTAATGAGCAGTTCTTC. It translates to CASSPRGTSGPNEQFF.

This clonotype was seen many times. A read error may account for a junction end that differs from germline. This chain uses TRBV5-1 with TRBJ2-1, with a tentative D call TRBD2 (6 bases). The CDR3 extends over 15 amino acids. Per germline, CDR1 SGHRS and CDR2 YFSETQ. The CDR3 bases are TGTGCCAGCAGCCTCGGGACTCGCTCCTACAATGAGCAGTTCTTC. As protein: CASSLGTRSYNEQFF. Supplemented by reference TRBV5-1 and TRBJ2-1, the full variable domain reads KAGVTQTPRYLIKTRGQQVTLSCSPISGHRSVSWYQQTPGQGLQFLFEYFSETQRNKGNFPGRFSGRQFSNSRSEMNVSTLELGDSALYLCASSLGTRSYNEQFFGPGTRLTVL.

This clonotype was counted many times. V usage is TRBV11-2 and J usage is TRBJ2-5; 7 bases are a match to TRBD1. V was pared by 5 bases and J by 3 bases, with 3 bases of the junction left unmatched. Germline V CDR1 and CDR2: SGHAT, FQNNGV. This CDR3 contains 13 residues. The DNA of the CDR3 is TGTGCCAGCAGCATTGACAGGGAAGAGACCCAGTACTTC. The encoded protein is CASSIDREETQYF. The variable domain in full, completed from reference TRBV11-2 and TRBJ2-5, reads EAGVAQSPRYKIIEKRQSVAFWCNPISGHATLYWYQQILGQGPKLLIQFQNNGVVDDSQLPKDRFSAERLKGVDSTLKIQPAKLEDSAVYLCASSIDREETQYFGPGTRLLVL.

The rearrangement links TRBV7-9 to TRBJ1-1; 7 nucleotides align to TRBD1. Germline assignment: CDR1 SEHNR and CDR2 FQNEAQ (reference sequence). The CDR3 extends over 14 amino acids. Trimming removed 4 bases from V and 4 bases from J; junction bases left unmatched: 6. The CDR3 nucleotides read TGTGCCAGCAGCTGGCCAGGGGGTTCCACTGAAGCTTTCTTT. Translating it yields CASSWPGGSTEAFF.

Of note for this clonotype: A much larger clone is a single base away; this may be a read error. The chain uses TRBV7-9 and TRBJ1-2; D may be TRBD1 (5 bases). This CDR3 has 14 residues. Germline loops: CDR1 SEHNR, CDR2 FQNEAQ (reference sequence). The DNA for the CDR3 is TGTGCCGGCAGCTCTATTGGGGGATCGGATGGCTACACCTTC. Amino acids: CAGSSIGGSDGYTF.

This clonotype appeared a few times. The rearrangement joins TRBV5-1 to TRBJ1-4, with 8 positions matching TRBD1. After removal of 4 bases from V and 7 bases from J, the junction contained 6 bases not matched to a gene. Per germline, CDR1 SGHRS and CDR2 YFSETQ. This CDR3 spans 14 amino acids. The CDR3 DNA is TGCGCCAGCAGCATAGGACAGGGTACTGAAAAACTGTTTTTT. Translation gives CASSIGQGTEKLFF.

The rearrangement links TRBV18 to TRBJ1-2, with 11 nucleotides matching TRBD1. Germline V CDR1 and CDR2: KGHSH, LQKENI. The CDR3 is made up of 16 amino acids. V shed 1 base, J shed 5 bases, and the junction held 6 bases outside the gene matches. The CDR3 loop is CASSPRGQGAGYGYTF. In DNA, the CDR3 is TGTGCCAGCTCACCACGCGGACAGGGGGCAGGGTATGGCTACACCTTC.

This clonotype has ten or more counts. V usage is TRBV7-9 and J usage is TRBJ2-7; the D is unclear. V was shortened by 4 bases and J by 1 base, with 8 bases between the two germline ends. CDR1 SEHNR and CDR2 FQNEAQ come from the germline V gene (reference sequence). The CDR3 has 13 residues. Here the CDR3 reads CASSSVTSYEQYF. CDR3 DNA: TGTGCCAGCAGCTCAGTGACGTCCTACGAGCAGTACTTC.

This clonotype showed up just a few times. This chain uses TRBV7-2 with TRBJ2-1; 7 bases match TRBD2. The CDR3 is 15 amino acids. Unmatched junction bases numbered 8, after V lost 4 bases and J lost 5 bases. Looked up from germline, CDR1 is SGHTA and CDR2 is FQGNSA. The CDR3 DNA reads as TGTGCCAGCAGCTCAAGCCGGACTAGGAACAATGAGCAGTTCTTC. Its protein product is CASSSSRTRNNEQFF.

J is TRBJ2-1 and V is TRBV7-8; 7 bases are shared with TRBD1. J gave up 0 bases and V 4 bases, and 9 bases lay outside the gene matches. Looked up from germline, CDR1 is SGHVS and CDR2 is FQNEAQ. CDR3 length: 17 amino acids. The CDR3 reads CASSSRAGTDSYNEQFF. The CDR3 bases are TGTGCCAGCAGCTCGCGCGCCGGGACAGACTCCTACAATGAGCAGTTCTTC.

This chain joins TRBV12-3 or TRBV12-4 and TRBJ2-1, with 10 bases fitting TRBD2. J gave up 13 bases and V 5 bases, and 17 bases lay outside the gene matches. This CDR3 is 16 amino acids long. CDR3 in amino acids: CASSPGGLAGAETQFF. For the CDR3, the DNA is TGTGCCAGCAGTCCCGGGGGGCTAGCGGGGGCCGAGACCCAGTTCTTC.

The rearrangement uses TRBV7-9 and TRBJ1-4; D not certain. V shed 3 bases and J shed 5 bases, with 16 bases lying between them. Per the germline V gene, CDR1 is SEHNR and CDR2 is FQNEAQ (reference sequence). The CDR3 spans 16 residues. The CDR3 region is CASSLPQPGENEKLFF. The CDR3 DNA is TGTGCCAGCAGCTTGCCCCAACCCGGCGAAAATGAAAAACTGTTTTTT. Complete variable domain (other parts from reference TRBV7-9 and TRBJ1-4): DTGVSQNPRHKITKRGQNVTFRCDPISEHNRLYWYRQTLGQGPEFLTYFQNEAQLEKSRLLSDRFSAERPKGSFSTLEIQRTEQGDSAMYLCASSLPQPGENEKLFFGSGTQLSVL.

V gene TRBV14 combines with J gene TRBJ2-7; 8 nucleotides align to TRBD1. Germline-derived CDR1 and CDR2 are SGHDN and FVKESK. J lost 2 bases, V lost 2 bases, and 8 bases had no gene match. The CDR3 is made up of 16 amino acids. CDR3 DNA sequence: TGTGCCAGCAGCCAATTAGAGACAGGGGTCACCTACGAGCAGTACTTC. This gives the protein CASSQLETGVTYEQYF.

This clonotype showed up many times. CDR3 sequence (DNA): TGCAGTGCCCCCAGGACAGGGGCGGCTCGGGACGAGCAGTACTTC. Translation: CSAPRTGAARDEQYF. V usage is TRBV20-1 and J usage is TRBJ2-7; TRBD1 matches 9 bases. The junction had 14 bases not matched to a gene; V was cut back by 6 bases and J by 5 bases. The CDR3 consists of 15 residues. CDR1 is DFQATT and CDR2 is SNEGSKA in the germline V gene (reference sequence).

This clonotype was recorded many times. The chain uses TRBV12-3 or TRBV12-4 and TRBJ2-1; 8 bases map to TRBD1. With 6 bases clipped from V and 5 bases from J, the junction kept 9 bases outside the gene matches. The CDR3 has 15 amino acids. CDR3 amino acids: CASSLLDRGHNEQFF. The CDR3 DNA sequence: TGTGCCAGCAGCCTACTCGACAGGGGACACAATGAGCAGTTCTTC.

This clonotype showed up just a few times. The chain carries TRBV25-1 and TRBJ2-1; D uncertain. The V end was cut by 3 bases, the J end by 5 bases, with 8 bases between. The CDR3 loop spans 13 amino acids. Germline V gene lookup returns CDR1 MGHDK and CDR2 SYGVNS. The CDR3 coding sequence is TGTGCCAGCAGTGAGACCCGGGACAATGAGCAGTTCTTC. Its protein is CASSETRDNEQFF. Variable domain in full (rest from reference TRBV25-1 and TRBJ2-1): EADIYQTPRYLVIGTGKKITLECSQTMGHDKMYWYQQDPGMELHLIHYSYGVNSTEKGDLSSESTVSRIRTEHFPLTLESARPSHTSQYLCASSETRDNEQFFGPGTRLTVL.

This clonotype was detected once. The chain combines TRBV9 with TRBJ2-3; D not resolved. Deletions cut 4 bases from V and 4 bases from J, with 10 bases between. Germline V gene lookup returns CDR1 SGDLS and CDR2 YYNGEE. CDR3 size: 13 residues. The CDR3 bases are TGTGCCAGCAGCACCGCGCAACCAGATACGCAGTATTTT. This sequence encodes CASSTAQPDTQYF.

The DNA of the CDR3 is TGCGCCAGTGAGCCCGGAAGCGAACAGTACTTC. Protein sequence: CASEPGSEQYF. This chain joins TRBV10-2 and TRBJ2-5, with unresolved D. The CDR3 runs 11 residues. Trimming stripped 9 bases from V and 11 bases from J, with 16 bases between. The germline CDR1 and CDR2 sequences are WSHSY and SAAADI.

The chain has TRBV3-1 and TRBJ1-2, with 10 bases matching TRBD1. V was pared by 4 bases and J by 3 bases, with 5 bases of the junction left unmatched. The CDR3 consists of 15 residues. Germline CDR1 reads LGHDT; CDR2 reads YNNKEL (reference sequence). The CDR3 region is CASSPQTGGYYGYTF. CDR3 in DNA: TGTGCCAGCAGCCCCCAGACAGGGGGCTACTATGGCTACACCTTC.

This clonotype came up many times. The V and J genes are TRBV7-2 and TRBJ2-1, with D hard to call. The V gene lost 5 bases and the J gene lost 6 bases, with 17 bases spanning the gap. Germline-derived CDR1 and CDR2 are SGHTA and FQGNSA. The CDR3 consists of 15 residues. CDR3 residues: CASSPATSRSNEQFF. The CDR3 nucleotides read TGTGCCAGCAGCCCGGCGACAAGTCGCAGCAATGAGCAGTTCTTC.

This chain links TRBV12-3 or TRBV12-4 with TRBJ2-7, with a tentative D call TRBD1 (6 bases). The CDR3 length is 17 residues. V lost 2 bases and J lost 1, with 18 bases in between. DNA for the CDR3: TGTGCCAGCAGTTTAACTGGGCGAGGACAGATTTCCTACGAGCAGTACTTC. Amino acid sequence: CASSLTGRGQISYEQYF.

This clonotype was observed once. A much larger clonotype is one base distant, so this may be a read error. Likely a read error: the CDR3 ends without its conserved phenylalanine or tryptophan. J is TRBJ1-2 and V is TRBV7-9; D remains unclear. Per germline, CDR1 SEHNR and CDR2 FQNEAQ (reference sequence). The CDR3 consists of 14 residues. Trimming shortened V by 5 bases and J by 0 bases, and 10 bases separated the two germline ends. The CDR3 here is CASSPNEPNYGYTV. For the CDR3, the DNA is TGTGCCAGCAGCCCAAACGAGCCTAACTATGGCTACACCGTC.

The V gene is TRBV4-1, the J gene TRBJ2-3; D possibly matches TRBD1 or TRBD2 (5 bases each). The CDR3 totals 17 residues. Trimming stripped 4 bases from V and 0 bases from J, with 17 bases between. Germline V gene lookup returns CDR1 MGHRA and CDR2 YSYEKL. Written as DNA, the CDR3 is TGCGCCAGCAGCCGAGAAGTCGGGGCTACTAGCACAGATACGCAGTATTTT. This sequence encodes CASSREVGATSTDTQYF.

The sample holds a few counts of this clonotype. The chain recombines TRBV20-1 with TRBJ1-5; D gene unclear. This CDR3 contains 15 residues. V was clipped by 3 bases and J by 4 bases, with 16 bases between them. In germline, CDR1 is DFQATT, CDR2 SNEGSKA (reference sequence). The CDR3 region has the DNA TGCAGTGCTAGCCGAAATAAGGGCGGTAATCAGCCCCAGCATTTT. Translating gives CSASRNKGGNQPQHF.

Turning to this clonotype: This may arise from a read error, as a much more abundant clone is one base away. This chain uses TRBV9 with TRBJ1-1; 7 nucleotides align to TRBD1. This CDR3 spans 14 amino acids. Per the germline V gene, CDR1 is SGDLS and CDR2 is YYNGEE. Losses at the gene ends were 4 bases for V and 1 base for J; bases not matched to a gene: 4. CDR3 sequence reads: CASSFDRANTEAFF. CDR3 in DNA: TGTGCCAGCAGCTTCGACAGGGCGAACACTGAAGCTTTCTTT.

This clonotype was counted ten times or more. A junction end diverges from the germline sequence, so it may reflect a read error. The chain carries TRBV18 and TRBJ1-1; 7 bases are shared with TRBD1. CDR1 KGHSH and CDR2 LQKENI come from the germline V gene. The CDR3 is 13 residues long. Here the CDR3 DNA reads TGCGCCAGCAGCCCGACAGGGACCACTGAAGCTTTCTTT. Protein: CASSPTGTTEAFF.